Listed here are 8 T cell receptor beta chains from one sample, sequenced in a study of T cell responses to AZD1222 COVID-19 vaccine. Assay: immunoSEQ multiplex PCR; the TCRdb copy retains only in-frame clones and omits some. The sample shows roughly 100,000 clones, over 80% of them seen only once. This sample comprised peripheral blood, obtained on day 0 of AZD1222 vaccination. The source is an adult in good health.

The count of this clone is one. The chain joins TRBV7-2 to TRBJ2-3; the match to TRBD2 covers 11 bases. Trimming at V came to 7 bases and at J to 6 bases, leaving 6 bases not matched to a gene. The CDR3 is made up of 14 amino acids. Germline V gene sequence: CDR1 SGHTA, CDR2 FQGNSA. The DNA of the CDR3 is TGTGCCAGCAATAGCGGGGGGGCAAGGGATACGCAGTATTTT. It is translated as CASNSGGARDTQYF.

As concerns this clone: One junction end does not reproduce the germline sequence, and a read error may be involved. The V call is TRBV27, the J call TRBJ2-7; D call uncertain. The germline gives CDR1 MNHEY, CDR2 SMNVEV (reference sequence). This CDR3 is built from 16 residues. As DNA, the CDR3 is TGTACCAGCAGTCTATCTCTCGGGCTGAGTACCTACGAGCAGTACTTC. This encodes CTSSLSLGLSTYEQYF.

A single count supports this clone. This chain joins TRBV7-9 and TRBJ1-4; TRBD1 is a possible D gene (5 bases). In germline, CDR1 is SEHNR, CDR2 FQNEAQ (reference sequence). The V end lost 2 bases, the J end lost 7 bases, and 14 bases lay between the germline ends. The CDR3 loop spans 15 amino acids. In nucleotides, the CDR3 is TGTGCCAGCAGCTTAAGTAGGGGCGCGGGTGAAAAACTGTTTTTT. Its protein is CASSLSRGAGEKLFF. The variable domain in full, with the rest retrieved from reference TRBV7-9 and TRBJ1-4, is DTGVSQNPRHKITKRGQNVTFRCDPISEHNRLYWYRQTLGQGPEFLTYFQNEAQLEKSRLLSDRFSAERPKGSFSTLEIQRTEQGDSAMYLCASSLSRGAGEKLFFGSGTQLSVL.

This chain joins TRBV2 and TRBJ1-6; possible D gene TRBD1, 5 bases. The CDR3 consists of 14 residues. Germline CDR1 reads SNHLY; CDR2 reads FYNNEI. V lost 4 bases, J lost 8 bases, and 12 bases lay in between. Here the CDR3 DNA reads TGTGCCAGCAGTGCCAGGGATGCGGATTCACCCCTCCACTTT. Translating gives CASSARDADSPLHF.

CDR3 bases: TGCGCCAGCAGCTCAGGACAGGGAGCTAATGAAAAACTGTTTTTT. It yields the protein CASSSGQGANEKLFF. The J gene is TRBJ1-4, the V gene TRBV5-1; TRBD1 matches at 8 bases. The V gene end was trimmed by 3 bases and the J gene end by 3 bases; junction bases not matched to a gene: 4. Germline assignment: CDR1 SGHRS and CDR2 YFSETQ. This CDR3 has 15 residues.

The CDR3 here is CASSPMEAGGTEAFF. CDR3 nucleotides: TGTGCCAGCAGCCCCATGGAGGCAGGGGGCACTGAAGCTTTCTTT. V and J are TRBV14 and TRBJ1-1, with 7 bases fitting TRBD1. Germline V gene data show CDR1 as SGHDN and CDR2 as FVKESK. This CDR3 has 15 amino acids. V lost 4 bases and J lost 4; bases outside the gene matches: 9.

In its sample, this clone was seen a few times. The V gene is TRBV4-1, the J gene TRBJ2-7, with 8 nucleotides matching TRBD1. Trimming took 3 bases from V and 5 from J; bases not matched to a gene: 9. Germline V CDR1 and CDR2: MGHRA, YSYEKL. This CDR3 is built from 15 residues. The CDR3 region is CASSQAPGGRDEQYF. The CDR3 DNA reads TGCGCCAGCAGCCAGGCTCCAGGGGGCCGCGACGAGCAGTACTTC.

The CDR3 sequence is CASSQEAGGLGDTQYF. The CDR3 DNA sequence: TGTGCCAGCAGCCAAGAAGCGGGGGGGCTGGGAGATACGCAGTATTTT. The chain employs TRBV14 and TRBJ2-3, with 10 positions matching TRBD2. There are 16 residues in the CDR3. CDR1 and CDR2 (germline): SGHDN, FVKESK. Trimming cost V 0 bases and J 5 bases; bases outside gene matches: 5.